This TCR beta chain was found in a study of T cell clones after liver transplantation. Study-level information: Immunosuppression withdrawal was tried within 2 years after liver transplantation in this trial. TCRbeta sequencing after a pre-transplant mixed lymphocyte reaction identified graft-donor-reactive clones, later tracked in post-transplant blood.

Here immunoSEQ multiplex PCR was the method, and the copy in TCRdb shows in-frame clones only, minus some. The table records 50,000 to 60,000 clones, 70% of them present only once. A remark on this clone: Its antigen remains unidentified.

Germline assignment: CDR1 SGDLS and CDR2 YYNGEE. CDR3 length: 14 amino acids. V was pared by 3 bases and J by 0 bases, with 8 bases between. Study outcomes and limitations: The donor-reactive repertoire was only partly measurable in two subjects, lacking donor cells. Donor-reactive sequences fell more than third party-reactive ones, suggesting partial deletion.

The V gene is TRBV9, the J gene TRBJ2-3, with D perhaps matching TRBD2 (5 bases). This receptor was obtained from a human patient who received a liver transplant. The T cells may come from the graft donor. The sample was CD4+ T cells from blood, taken at the approximately 16-month timepoint. This CDR3 is CASSARASTDTQYF. The CDR3 DNA is TGTGCCAGCAGCGCGCGGGCCAGCACAGATACGCAGTATTTT.